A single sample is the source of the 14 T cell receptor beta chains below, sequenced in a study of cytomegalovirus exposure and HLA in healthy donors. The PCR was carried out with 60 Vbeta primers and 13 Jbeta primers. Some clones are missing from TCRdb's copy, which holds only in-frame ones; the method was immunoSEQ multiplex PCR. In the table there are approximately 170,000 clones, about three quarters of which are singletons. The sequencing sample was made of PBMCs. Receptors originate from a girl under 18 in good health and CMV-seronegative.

CDR3 nucleotide sequence: TGTGCCAGCAGTCCCAATGGGGGCGTTGAAGCTTTCTTT. This encodes CASSPNGGVEAFF. This chain links TRBV6-5 with TRBJ1-1, with D possibly matching TRBD1 (6 bases). Trimming shortened V by 5 bases and J by 7 bases, and 14 bases separated the two germline ends. Per germline, CDR1 MNHEY and CDR2 SVGAGI. The CDR3 sequence is 13 residues long.

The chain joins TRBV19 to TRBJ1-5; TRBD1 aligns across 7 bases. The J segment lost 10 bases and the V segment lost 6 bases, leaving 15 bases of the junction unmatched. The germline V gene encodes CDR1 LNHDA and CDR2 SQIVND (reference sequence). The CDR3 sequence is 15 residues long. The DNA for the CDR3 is TGTGCCAGTAGCAGAACAGACAGGGTTTGGGAACCCCAGCATTTT. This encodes CASSRTDRVWEPQHF.

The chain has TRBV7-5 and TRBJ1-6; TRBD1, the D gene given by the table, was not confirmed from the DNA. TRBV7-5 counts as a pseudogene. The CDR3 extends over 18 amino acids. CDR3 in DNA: TGTGCCAGAAGCGCCCGGACAGGGCATGACTGGAATAATTCACCCCTCCACTTT. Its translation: CARSARTGHDWNNSPLHF.

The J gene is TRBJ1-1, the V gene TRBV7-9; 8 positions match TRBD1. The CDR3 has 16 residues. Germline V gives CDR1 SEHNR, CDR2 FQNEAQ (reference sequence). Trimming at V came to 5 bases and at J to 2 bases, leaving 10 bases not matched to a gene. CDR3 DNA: TGTGCCAGCAGCCGCGTGACAGGGGTCCTTAACACTGAAGCTTTCTTT. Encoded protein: CASSRVTGVLNTEAFF.

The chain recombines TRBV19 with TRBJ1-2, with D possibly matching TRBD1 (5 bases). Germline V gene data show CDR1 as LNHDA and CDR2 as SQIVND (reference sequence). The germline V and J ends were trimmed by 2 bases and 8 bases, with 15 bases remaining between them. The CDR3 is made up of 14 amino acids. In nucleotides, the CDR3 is TGTGCCAGTAGTATATGGACAACGAGCGGGGGCTACACCTTC. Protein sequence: CASSIWTTSGGYTF.

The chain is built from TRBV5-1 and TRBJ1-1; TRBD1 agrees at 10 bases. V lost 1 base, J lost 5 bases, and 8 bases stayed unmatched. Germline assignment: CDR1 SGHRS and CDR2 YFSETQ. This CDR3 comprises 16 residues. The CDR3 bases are TGCGCCAGCAGCTTGAATCCCGACAGGGGGCGAACTGAAGCTTTCTTT. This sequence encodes CASSLNPDRGRTEAFF.

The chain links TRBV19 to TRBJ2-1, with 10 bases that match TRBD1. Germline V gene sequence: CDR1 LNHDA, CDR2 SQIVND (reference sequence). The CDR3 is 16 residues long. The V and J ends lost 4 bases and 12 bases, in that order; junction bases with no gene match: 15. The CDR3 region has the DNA TGTGCCAGTAGTACTTCCCCCGGGACAGGGGAAAACTTGCAGTTCTTC. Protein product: CASSTSPGTGENLQFF.

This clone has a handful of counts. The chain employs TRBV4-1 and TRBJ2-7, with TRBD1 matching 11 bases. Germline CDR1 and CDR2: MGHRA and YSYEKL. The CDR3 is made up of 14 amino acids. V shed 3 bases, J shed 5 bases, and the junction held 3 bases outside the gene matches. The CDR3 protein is CASSQGTGGNEQYF. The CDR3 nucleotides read TGCGCCAGCAGCCAGGGGACAGGGGGTAACGAGCAGTACTTC.

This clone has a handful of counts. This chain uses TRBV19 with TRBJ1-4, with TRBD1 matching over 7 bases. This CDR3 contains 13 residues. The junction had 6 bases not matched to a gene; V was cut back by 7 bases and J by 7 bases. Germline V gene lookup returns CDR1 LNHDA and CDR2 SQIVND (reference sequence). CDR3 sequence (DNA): TGTGCCAGTAAGACAGGGAAGGGTGAAAAACTGTTTTTT. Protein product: CASKTGKGEKLFF.

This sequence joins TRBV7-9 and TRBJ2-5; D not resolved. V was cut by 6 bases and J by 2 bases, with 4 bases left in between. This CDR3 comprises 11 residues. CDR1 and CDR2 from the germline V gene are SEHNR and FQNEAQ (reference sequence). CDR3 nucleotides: TGTGCCAGCAGACAACAAGAGACCCAGTACTTC. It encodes CASRQQETQYF.

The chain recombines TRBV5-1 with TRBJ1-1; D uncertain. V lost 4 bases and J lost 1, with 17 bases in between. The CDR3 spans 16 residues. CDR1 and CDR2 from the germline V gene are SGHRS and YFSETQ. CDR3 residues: CASSRGVDPPNTEAFF. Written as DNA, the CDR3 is TGCGCCAGCAGCCGGGGAGTTGACCCCCCGAACACTGAAGCTTTCTTT. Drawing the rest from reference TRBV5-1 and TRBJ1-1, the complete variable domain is KAGVTQTPRYLIKTRGQQVTLSCSPISGHRSVSWYQQTPGQGLQFLFEYFSETQRNKGNFPGRFSGRQFSNSRSEMNVSTLELGDSALYLCASSRGVDPPNTEAFFGQGTRLTVV.

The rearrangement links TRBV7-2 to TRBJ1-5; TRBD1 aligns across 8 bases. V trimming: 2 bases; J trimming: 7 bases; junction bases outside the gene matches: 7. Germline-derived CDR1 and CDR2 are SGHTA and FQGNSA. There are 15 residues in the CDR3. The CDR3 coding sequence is TGTGCCAGCAGCTTATATACAGGGGGTTGGCAGCCCCAGCATTTT. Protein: CASSLYTGGWQPQHF. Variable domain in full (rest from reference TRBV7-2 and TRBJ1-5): GAGVSQSPSNKVTEKGKDVELRCDPISGHTALYWYRQSLGQGLEFLIYFQGNSAPDKSGLPSDRFSAERTGGSVSTLTIQRTQQEDSAVYLCASSLYTGGWQPQHFGDGTRLSIL.

This CDR3 reads CSATITDTQYF. The CDR3 DNA sequence: TGCAGTGCAACAATAACAGATACGCAGTATTTT. This chain links TRBV20-1 with TRBJ2-3; D is unresolved. Germline V gene lookup returns CDR1 DFQATT and CDR2 SNEGSKA (reference sequence). Trimming removed 6 bases at V and 3 bases at J, with 7 bases between. The CDR3 has 11 amino acids.

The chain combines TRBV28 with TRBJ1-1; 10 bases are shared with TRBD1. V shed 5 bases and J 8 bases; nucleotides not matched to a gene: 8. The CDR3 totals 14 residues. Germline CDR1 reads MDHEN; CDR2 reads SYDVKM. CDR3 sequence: CASSGSGTGDEAFF. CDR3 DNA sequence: TGTGCCAGCAGTGGCTCCGGGACAGGGGACGAAGCTTTCTTT.